A single sample is the source of the 31 T cell receptor beta chains below, sequenced in a study of blood T cell repertoires in COVID-19. Assay: immunoSEQ multiplex PCR; the TCRdb copy retains only in-frame clones and omits some. The data show about 81,000 clones, more than 80% seen once. Sequenced: peripheral blood. The receptors come from a human donor in a cohort sampled during active COVID-19.

The chain couples TRBV28 to TRBJ1-2, with TRBD1 as a possible D gene (6 bases). The CDR3 runs 15 residues. The V and J ends lost 3 bases and 4 bases respectively, with 15 bases between them. The germline V gene encodes CDR1 MDHEN and CDR2 SYDVKM. The CDR3 sequence is CASSFQGQRLYGYTF. CDR3 nucleotide sequence: TGTGCCAGCAGTTTTCAGGGGCAGAGACTCTATGGCTACACCTTC.

This sequence joins TRBV2 and TRBJ1-2; D unclear. V was shortened by 6 bases and J by 5 bases, with 16 bases between the two germline ends. Looked up from germline, CDR1 is SNHLY and CDR2 is FYNNEI. The CDR3 is 14 residues long. The DNA of the CDR3 is TGTGCCAGCAGGGAGGGTGGGTTCTGGTATGGCTACACCTTC. Translating it yields CASREGGFWYGYTF.

This clone was picked up a small number of times. This chain connects TRBV7-2 to TRBJ2-3; TRBD2 might be the D (6 bases). The CDR3 loop spans 16 amino acids. The V gene lost 1 base and the J gene lost 0 bases, with 11 bases spanning the gap. From germline, CDR1 is SGHTA and CDR2 FQGNSA. The CDR3 bases are TGTGCCAGCAGCTTAGTAGGCGGGACTAGCACAGATACGCAGTATTTT. It encodes CASSLVGGTSTDTQYF.

The rearrangement links TRBV6-1 to TRBJ2-3; perhaps TRBD1 as D (5 bases). Per germline, CDR1 MNHNS and CDR2 SASEGT. Trimming left V 2 bases short and J 5 bases short, with 11 bases between. The CDR3 consists of 14 residues. CDR3 loop: CASSERQRGDTQYF. Written as DNA, the CDR3 is TGTGCCAGCAGTGAAAGGCAAAGGGGAGATACGCAGTATTTT.

A single count supports this clone. This chain joins TRBV7-9 and TRBJ2-2, with TRBD1 matching over 8 bases. The CDR3 covers 17 residues. Unmatched junction bases numbered 12, after V lost 4 bases and J lost 5 bases. Germline V CDR1 and CDR2: SEHNR, FQNEAQ (reference sequence). CDR3: CASSSWTGLRGTGELFF. The CDR3 bases are TGTGCCAGCAGCTCCTGGACAGGGTTGCGAGGAACCGGGGAGCTGTTTTTT.

Only a few counts were recorded for this clone. The rearrangement links TRBV9 to TRBJ1-5, with a possible D match to TRBD1 (5 bases). Trimming left V 7 bases short and J 7 bases short, with 15 bases between. There are 13 residues in the CDR3. Germline CDR1 reads SGDLS; CDR2 reads YYNGEE. CDR3 DNA: TGTGCCAGCCCGGCGGGGGGAAGGCAGCCCCAGCATTTT. It translates to CASPAGGRQPQHF.

This chain uses TRBV7-8 with TRBJ1-5; a possible D gene is TRBD1 (5 bases). Trimming removed 2 bases at V and 5 bases at J, with 13 bases between. Germline CDR1 reads SGHVS; CDR2 reads FQNEAQ. The CDR3 contains 15 residues. CDR3 amino acids: CASSLHRAGYQPQHF. CDR3 bases: TGTGCCAGCAGCTTACACAGAGCAGGGTATCAGCCCCAGCATTTT.

This clone showed up just once. This chain uses TRBV7-9 with TRBJ2-1, with a tentative D call TRBD2 (6 bases). The V end was cut by 5 bases, the J end by 4 bases, with 12 bases between. The CDR3 has 14 amino acids. Germline CDR1 is SEHNR and CDR2 is FQNEAQ (reference sequence). CDR3 in DNA: TGTGCCAGCAGCACGGGGGATCAATACAATGAGCAGTTCTTC. This sequence encodes CASSTGDQYNEQFF.

The chain has TRBV7-9 and TRBJ2-3; the match to TRBD2 covers 9 bases. Germline V gene data show CDR1 as SEHNR and CDR2 as FQNEAQ (reference sequence). The CDR3 loop spans 19 amino acids. V shed 0 bases, J shed 10 bases, and the junction held 20 bases outside the gene matches. This CDR3 reads CASSLANLHLRGGAVAQYF. CDR3 bases: TGTGCCAGCAGCTTAGCGAACCTTCATCTCCGCGGGGGGGCCGTAGCGCAGTATTTT.

The CDR3 DNA reads as TGCGCCAGCAGTCCCCCAATACCCTGGGGGGAGAAGAATTCACCCCTCCACTTT. Protein sequence: CASSPPIPWGEKNSPLHF. The gene calls are TRBV23-1 and TRBJ1-6; D is perhaps TRBD1 (5 bases). TRBV23-1 is an ORF for which the function is uncertain. V shed 4 bases and J shed 7 bases, with 23 bases lying between them. The CDR3 totals 18 residues.

This chain joins TRBV7-9 and TRBJ2-3; 11 nucleotides align to TRBD2. Trimming removed 5 bases from V and 5 bases from J; junction bases left unmatched: 6. CDR1 and CDR2 (germline): SEHNR, FQNEAQ (reference sequence). This CDR3 has 15 residues. The CDR3 loop reads CASSRLAGGKDTQYF. The CDR3 nucleotides are TGTGCCAGCAGCCGGCTAGCGGGGGGCAAAGATACGCAGTATTTT. Supplemented by reference TRBV7-9 and TRBJ2-3, the full variable domain reads DTGVSQNPRHKITKRGQNVTFRCDPISEHNRLYWYRQTLGQGPEFLTYFQNEAQLEKSRLLSDRFSAERPKGSFSTLEIQRTEQGDSAMYLCASSRLAGGKDTQYFGPGTRLTVL.

The chain uses TRBV27 and TRBJ2-3, with D possibly being TRBD1 (6 bases). V was trimmed by 1 base and J by 2 bases, leaving 16 bases between them. The CDR3 extends over 17 amino acids. Per germline, CDR1 MNHEY and CDR2 SMNVEV (reference sequence). The CDR3 nucleotides read TGTGCCAGCAGTTTATGGGGCACGACGGGACACACAGATACGCAGTATTTT. It encodes CASSLWGTTGHTDTQYF.

V usage is TRBV21-1 and J usage is TRBJ1-2. TRBV21-1 is a listed pseudogene. This CDR3 has 18 amino acids. CDR3 sequence reads: CASSKREQAIPLIYGYTF. Here the CDR3 DNA reads TGTGCCAGCAGCAAACGGGAGCAGGCCATACCACTTATCTATGGCTACACCTTC.

The chain employs TRBV12-2 and TRBJ2-5; TRBD2 reflects the table's D call only, with no check against the DNA. TRBV12-2 is shown as a pseudogene. This CDR3 spans 15 amino acids. Here the CDR3 DNA reads TGTGCAAGTCGCTTCCGGACTAGCGGGGAAGAGACCCAGTACTTC. This codes for CASRFRTSGEETQYF.

The chain couples TRBV4-2 to TRBJ2-1; 12 nucleotides align to TRBD1. The CDR3 length is 18 residues. J gave up 5 bases and V 2 bases, and 10 bases lay outside the gene matches. Germline V gene lookup returns CDR1 LGHNA and CDR2 YNFKEQ. The CDR3 DNA reads TGTGCCAGCAGCCAAAGATGGGCGGGACAGGGGGCGGACAATGAGCAGTTCTTC. Translation gives CASSQRWAGQGADNEQFF.

The chain carries TRBV5-1 and TRBJ2-3; D perhaps matches TRBD2 (5 bases). Trimming removed 0 bases from V and 4 bases from J, with 12 bases in between. Germline CDR1 is SGHRS and CDR2 is YFSETQ. The CDR3 totals 15 residues. DNA of the CDR3: TGCGCCAGCAGCTTGGCCTCCCGAGGGTCAGATACGCAGTATTTT. Protein sequence: CASSLASRGSDTQYF. The entire variable domain, with the rest obtained from reference TRBV5-1 and TRBJ2-3, is as follows: KAGVTQTPRYLIKTRGQQVTLSCSPISGHRSVSWYQQTPGQGLQFLFEYFSETQRNKGNFPGRFSGRQFSNSRSEMNVSTLELGDSALYLCASSLASRGSDTQYFGPGTRLTVL.

The rearrangement joins TRBV7-9 to TRBJ1-5; the match to TRBD1 covers 7 bases. The CDR3 is 15 amino acids. V trimming: 5 bases; J trimming: 3 bases; junction bases outside the gene matches: 7. Germline V gene sequence: CDR1 SEHNR, CDR2 FQNEAQ (reference sequence). The CDR3 DNA reads as TGTGCCAGCAGCGCGACAGGGCCGGACAATCAGCCCCAGCATTTT. It translates to CASSATGPDNQPQHF. The variable domain in full, completed from reference TRBV7-9 and TRBJ1-5, reads DTGVSQNPRHKITKRGQNVTFRCDPISEHNRLYWYRQTLGQGPEFLTYFQNEAQLEKSRLLSDRFSAERPKGSFSTLEIQRTEQGDSAMYLCASSATGPDNQPQHFGDGTRLSIL.

The rearrangement joins TRBV10-3 to TRBJ2-7; 7 nucleotides line up with TRBD1. This CDR3 contains 15 residues. Germline V gives CDR1 ENHRY, CDR2 SYGVKD. V lost 6 bases to trimming and J lost 6 bases; unmatched junction nucleotides: 14. The CDR3 loop is CAISDDRVNYPEQYF. As DNA, the CDR3 is TGTGCCATCAGCGATGACAGGGTCAATTATCCCGAGCAGTACTTC.

This clone was counted between two and nine times. The gene calls are TRBV28 and TRBJ1-3, with D perhaps matching TRBD1 (5 bases). The V end lost 3 bases, the J end lost 10 bases, and 16 bases lay between the germline ends. The CDR3 is 14 residues long. Germline V gene data show CDR1 as MDHEN and CDR2 as SYDVKM. The CDR3 spells CASSLGVGARTIYF. CDR3 sequence (DNA): TGTGCCAGCAGTTTGGGTGTTGGGGCGAGGACCATATATTTT.

This clone was observed once. This sequence joins TRBV2 and TRBJ2-1, with a weak D call TRBD1 (5 bases). This CDR3 has 15 residues. Between the trimmed V and J ends, which lost 8 bases and 3 bases, there was a span of 17 bases. Germline V gives CDR1 SNHLY, CDR2 FYNNEI. The CDR3 is CASYSPGSLYNEQFF. The CDR3 DNA follows: TGTGCCAGCTATTCCCCAGGGTCGCTCTACAATGAGCAGTTCTTC.

A single count supports this clone. CDR3 sequence (DNA): TGTGCCAGTGAGACCGGACAGACTAATCAGCCCCAGCATTTT. Translation: CASETGQTNQPQHF. V is TRBV19 and J is TRBJ1-5, with D possibly TRBD1 on 6 matching bases. Per the germline V gene, CDR1 is LNHDA and CDR2 is SQIVND (reference sequence). The CDR3 length is 14 residues. The V end lost 8 bases, the J end lost 4 bases, and 15 bases lay between the germline ends.

The J gene is TRBJ1-1, the V gene TRBV6-6, with a weak D call TRBD1 (6 bases). The CDR3 totals 15 residues. Trimming cost V 2 bases and J 1 base, with 11 bases left between them. Germline lookup yields CDR1 MNHNY and CDR2 SVGAGI (reference sequence). In DNA, the CDR3 is TGTGCCAGCAGTTACCCACAGACAGGGAACACTGAAGCTTTCTTT. This encodes CASSYPQTGNTEAFF.

V gene TRBV7-3 combines with J gene TRBJ2-1; the match to TRBD1 covers 7 bases. The CDR3 has 15 residues. The trim removed 5 bases at V and 4 bases at J, leaving 8 bases unmatched. Germline V lookup: CDR1 SGHTA, CDR2 FQGTGA. Written as DNA, the CDR3 is TGTGCCAGCAGCCCCCGGGGACAGCTATACAATGAGCAGTTCTTC. This sequence encodes CASSPRGQLYNEQFF.

This chain joins TRBV2 and TRBJ1-2; 8 bases match TRBD1. The junction had 11 bases not matched to a gene; V was cut back by 6 bases and J by 8 bases. This CDR3 region has 14 residues. Germline V gene sequence: CDR1 SNHLY, CDR2 FYNNEI. CDR3 region: CASRGDRRAEGYTF. CDR3 DNA sequence: TGTGCCAGCAGGGGGGACAGGAGGGCGGAGGGCTACACCTTC.

This clone was recorded a few times. The chain links TRBV3-1 (or the pseudogene TRBV3-2) to TRBJ2-1, with TRBD1 identical over 7 bases. The CDR3 is 12 amino acids. Germline V gene sequence: CDR1 LGHDT, CDR2 YNNKEL (reference sequence). With V trimmed by 4 bases and J by 9 bases, 3 bases remained unmatched. This CDR3 is CASSPQGTEQFF. The CDR3 DNA reads TGTGCCAGCAGCCCACAGGGGACTGAGCAGTTCTTC.

J is TRBJ2-7 and V is TRBV19, with D perhaps TRBD2 (7 bases). CDR1 is LNHDA, CDR2 SQIVND, per germline (reference sequence). This CDR3 is built from 15 residues. V lost 5 bases and J 2 bases, leaving 16 bases between the germline ends. The CDR3: CASSPDWRGPYEQYF. CDR3 DNA sequence: TGTGCCAGTAGTCCGGATTGGCGGGGGCCCTACGAGCAGTACTTC. Full variable domain (missing parts from reference TRBV19 and TRBJ2-7): DGGITQSPKYLFRKEGQNVTLSCEQNLNHDAMYWYRQDPGQGLRLIYYSQIVNDFQKGDIAEGYSVSREKKESFPLTVTSAQKNPTAFYLCASSPDWRGPYEQYFGPGTRLTVT.

The chain couples TRBV5-4 to TRBJ2-5; possible D gene TRBD2, 5 bases. This CDR3 has 15 amino acids. V shed 0 bases and J shed 2 bases, with 11 bases lying between them. The germline gives CDR1 SGHNT, CDR2 YYREEE (reference sequence). DNA for the CDR3: TGTGCCAGCAGCTTGGAATTGCGGGCTCAAGAGACCCAGTACTTC. Translation: CASSLELRAQETQYF. The full variable domain, with the rest looked up from reference TRBV5-4 and TRBJ2-5, is ETGVTQSPTHLIKTRGQQVTLRCSSQSGHNTVSWYQQALGQGPQFIFQYYREEENGRGNFPPRFSGLQFPNYSSELNVNALELDDSALYLCASSLELRAQETQYFGPGTRLLVL.

This clone came up a few times. The V and J genes are TRBV3-1 (or the pseudogene TRBV3-2) and TRBJ2-1; 11 positions match TRBD1. V lost 4 bases, J lost 9 bases, and 8 bases stayed unmatched. Germline CDR1 LGHDT, CDR2 YNNKEL (reference sequence). There are 15 residues in the CDR3. The CDR3 coding sequence is TGTGCCAGCAGCCTAGGGACAGGGGGTAGCGGTGAGCAGTTCTTC. It yields the protein CASSLGTGGSGEQFF.

This clone was counted between two and nine times. The chain uses TRBV11-2 and TRBJ1-1, with 7 nucleotides matching TRBD1. Germline CDR1 reads SGHAT; CDR2 reads FQNNGV. The CDR3 runs to 15 residues. V lost 4 bases, J lost 4 bases, and 9 bases stayed unmatched. The CDR3 protein is CASSYTTGTGTEAFF. The DNA for the CDR3 is TGTGCCAGCAGCTACACGACAGGGACGGGCACTGAAGCTTTCTTT.

The chain carries TRBV5-1 and TRBJ2-1; 12 bases are shared with TRBD2. The CDR3 sequence is 16 residues long. The trim removed 0 bases at V and 9 bases at J, leaving 7 bases unmatched. Germline V gives CDR1 SGHRS, CDR2 YFSETQ. DNA of the CDR3: TGCGCCAGCAGCTTGGCTTCTAGCGGGGGGGTTGGTGAGCAGTTCTTC. Translated, it gives CASSLASSGGVGEQFF.

The V and J genes are TRBV30 and TRBJ2-7; TRBD2 matches 8 bases. V was pared by 0 bases and J by 1 base, with 2 bases of the junction left unmatched. The germline CDR1 and CDR2 sequences are GTSNPN and SVGIG (reference sequence). CDR3 length equals 14 residues. Here the CDR3 DNA reads TGTGCCTGGAGTGTACGGGGGGGTTCCTACGAGCAGTACTTC. This translates into CAWSVRGGSYEQYF.